The 27 T cell receptor beta chains given below trace back to one sample, sequenced in a study of blood T cells in healthy people across ages. With a J-beta primer mix and a sample-barcoded 5' primer, a second PCR ran about 6 to 11 cycles. From the 5' RACE reads, TCRdb called clonotypes with MiXCR, one entry per CDR3 protein. The repertoire consists of under 2 million distinct CDR3 sequences, with roughly 32% occurring once and the leading ten covering 11%. Material for sequencing was blood. The origin of the receptors is a woman in her twenties or thirties in good health.

This chain joins TRBV12-3 or TRBV12-4 and TRBJ2-1; D gene uncertain. The CDR3 contains 14 residues. Trimming left V 8 bases short and J 8 bases short, with 19 bases between. The DNA for the CDR3 is TGTGCCAGCTCCAGTTTACCCCAACGCGATGAGCAGTTCTTC. Amino acid sequence: CASSSLPQRDEQFF.

This rearrangement joins TRBV20-1 to TRBJ2-1, with 7 nucleotides matching TRBD2. The CDR3 runs 14 residues. Germline-derived CDR1 and CDR2 are DFQATT and SNEGSKA (reference sequence). The V segment lost 3 bases and the J segment 2 bases; nucleotides outside the gene matches: 4. The CDR3 protein is CSARAGTTYNEQFF. As DNA, the CDR3 is TGCAGTGCTAGGGCAGGGACTACCTACAATGAGCAGTTCTTC.

The rearrangement uses TRBV7-8 and TRBJ2-3; 7 nucleotides match TRBD1. From germline, CDR1 is SGHVS and CDR2 FQNEAQ. This CDR3 is built from 18 residues. V lost 1 base and J lost 1; bases outside the gene matches: 11. The CDR3 sequence is CASSLVLSTGRGTDTQYF. In DNA form, the CDR3 reads TGTGCCAGCAGCTTAGTCCTGTCGACAGGGAGAGGCACAGATACGCAGTATTTT. The whole variable domain, filled in from reference TRBV7-8 and TRBJ2-3, reads GAGVSQSPRYKVAKRGQDVALRCDPISGHVSLFWYQQALGQGPEFLTYFQNEAQLDKSGLPSDRFFAERPEGSVSTLKIQRTQQEDSAVYLCASSLVLSTGRGTDTQYFGPGTRLTVL.

This clonotype came up a few times. The rearrangement joins TRBV20-1 to TRBJ2-5; a possible D gene is TRBD2 (5 bases). V lost 7 bases and J 2 bases, leaving 17 bases between the germline ends. Germline loops: CDR1 DFQATT, CDR2 SNEGSKA (reference sequence). This CDR3 has 14 amino acids. Here the CDR3 reads CSGLGEGKQETQYF. The CDR3, as DNA: TGCAGTGGTCTTGGCGAGGGAAAACAAGAGACCCAGTACTTC.

This clonotype was seen only a few times. The CDR3 coding sequence is TGCAGTGCTAGAGCCTCGGCCTACAATGAGCAGTTCTTC. It translates to CSARASAYNEQFF. The chain couples TRBV20-1 to TRBJ2-1; D is uncertain. The CDR3 sequence is 13 residues long. Deletions cut 1 base from V and 2 bases from J, with 6 bases between. In germline, CDR1 is DFQATT, CDR2 SNEGSKA (reference sequence).

This chain uses TRBV6-5 with TRBJ1-2; no definite D call. Germline CDR1 and CDR2: MNHEY and SVGAGI. The CDR3 contains 13 residues. The V and J ends lost 2 bases and 8 bases respectively, with 12 bases between them. Here the CDR3 reads CASSYMGDTGYTF. In nucleotides, the CDR3 is TGTGCCAGCAGTTACATGGGCGACACCGGCTACACCTTC.

The chain employs TRBV5-4 and TRBJ2-7; TRBD1 matches 7 bases. This CDR3 spans 13 amino acids. Germline lookup yields CDR1 SGHNT and CDR2 YYREEE (reference sequence). Trimming removed 3 bases from V and 4 bases from J; junction bases left unmatched: 4. CDR3: CASSSQGLYEQYF. The CDR3 DNA is TGTGCCAGCAGCTCACAGGGGTTGTACGAGCAGTACTTC. Variable domain in full (rest from reference TRBV5-4 and TRBJ2-7): ETGVTQSPTHLIKTRGQQVTLRCSSQSGHNTVSWYQQALGQGPQFIFQYYREEENGRGNFPPRFSGLQFPNYSSELNVNALELDDSALYLCASSSQGLYEQYFGPGTRLTVT.

This clonotype was found a few times. The V gene is TRBV6-6, the J gene TRBJ2-7; the D is unclear. Trimming pared 2 bases from V and 7 bases from J, leaving 9 bases between. Germline V gene data show CDR1 as MNHNY and CDR2 as SVGAGI (reference sequence). CDR3 length: 12 residues. The CDR3 here is CASSYTKAEQYF. The CDR3 DNA follows: TGTGCCAGCAGTTACACCAAGGCGGAGCAGTACTTC.

J is TRBJ1-5 and V is TRBV2, with 11 bases aligning to TRBD1. CDR3 length: 14 residues. J was trimmed by 7 bases and V by 2 bases; bases with no gene match: 1. Germline CDR1 and CDR2: SNHLY and FYNNEI. CDR3 sequence (DNA): TGTGCCAGCAGTGAAAGGGACAGGGGGCAGCCCCAGCATTTT. Translated: CASSERDRGQPQHF.

CDR3 region: CAWGQRGATEAFF. CDR3 coding DNA: TGTGCCTGGGGTCAGAGGGGGGCCACTGAAGCTTTCTTT. The rearrangement uses TRBV30 and TRBJ1-1, with a tentative D call TRBD1 (6 bases). In germline, CDR1 is GTSNPN, CDR2 SVGIG (reference sequence). Trimming removed 5 bases at V and 4 bases at J, with 14 bases between. CDR3 size: 13 residues.

This chain links TRBV20-1 with TRBJ1-1; D unresolved. With 0 bases removed from V and 9 bases from J, the gap between germline ends came to 11 bases. CDR1 and CDR2 (germline): DFQATT, SNEGSKA (reference sequence). This CDR3 region has 12 residues. The chain's CDR3 is CSAREPMEQAFF. In DNA form, the CDR3 reads TGCAGTGCTAGAGAACCGATGGAACAAGCTTTCTTT.

V and J are TRBV5-1 and TRBJ2-1, with TRBD2 identical over 8 bases. V shed 1 base and J 2 bases; nucleotides not matched to a gene: 5. Germline CDR1 and CDR2: SGHRS and YFSETQ. The CDR3 length is 16 residues. CDR3 nucleotides: TGCGCCAGCAGCTTGTCTGGCGGGGGGACCTACAATGAGCAGTTCTTC. Its translation is CASSLSGGGTYNEQFF.

This clonotype was seen only a few times. V is TRBV10-3 and J is TRBJ2-1, with 13 bases that match TRBD2. The CDR3 sequence is 15 residues long. V lost 7 bases and J lost 9; bases outside the gene matches: 9. CDR1 is ENHRY, CDR2 SYGVKD, per germline. CDR3 DNA: TGTGCCATCAAGGGGACTAGCGGGGTTTGGGTTGAGCAGTTCTTC. Protein product: CAIKGTSGVWVEQFF.

The V call is TRBV6-1, the J call TRBJ2-1, with a possible D match to TRBD2 (5 bases). CDR1 is MNHNS, CDR2 SASEGT, per germline. The V and J ends lost 8 bases and 5 bases respectively, with 22 bases between them. The CDR3 has 16 amino acids. The CDR3 protein is CASAIHAEGLNNEQFF. The CDR3 region has the DNA TGTGCCAGCGCAATCCACGCCGAGGGCCTGAACAATGAGCAGTTCTTC.

Only a few counts were recorded for this clonotype. This CDR3 reads CASSQETRGTEAFF. In DNA form, the CDR3 reads TGCGCCAGCAGCCAAGAGACCAGGGGCACTGAAGCTTTCTTT. The chain links TRBV4-1 to TRBJ1-1, with a possible D match to TRBD1 (6 bases). Germline assignment: CDR1 MGHRA and CDR2 YSYEKL. The CDR3 spans 14 residues. Deletions cut 0 bases from V and 4 bases from J, with 9 bases between.

This clonotype has at least ten counts. The chain joins TRBV12-3 or TRBV12-4 to TRBJ2-1; D may be TRBD1 or TRBD2 (6 bases each). V was clipped by 3 bases and J by 8 bases, with 20 bases between them. The CDR3 has 16 residues. The CDR3 region has the DNA TGTGCCAGCAGTTTTAGGTTCGGGGGCCAGGACCATGAGCAGTTCTTC. This sequence encodes CASSFRFGGQDHEQFF.

The chain combines TRBV7-9 with TRBJ2-1; D gene uncertain. Trimming left V 1 base short and J 6 bases short, with 16 bases between. The CDR3 runs 16 residues. Per the germline V gene, CDR1 is SEHNR and CDR2 is FQNEAQ (reference sequence). CDR3 coding DNA: TGTGCCAGCAGCTTAGGGCAAAGGGCCATTGGCAATGAGCAGTTCTTC. This codes for CASSLGQRAIGNEQFF.

Turning to this clonotype: One end of the junction does not line up with germline, which may come from a read error. The chain combines TRBV5-6 with TRBJ2-7; no firm D call. The CDR3 totals 12 residues. Germline V gene data show CDR1 as SGHDT and CDR2 as YYEEEE. The CDR3 spells CAGSSRSYEQYF. In DNA form, the CDR3 reads TGTGCCGGCAGCTCCCGCTCCTACGAGCAGTACTTC.

About this clonotype itself: At one boundary the junction diverges from the germline segment, which might be a read error. The chain joins TRBV10-3 to TRBJ2-1; perhaps TRBD1 as D (6 bases). The CDR3 sequence is 14 residues long. Germline CDR1 is ENHRY and CDR2 is SYGVKD. CDR3 loop: CATKWTVSYIEQFF. CDR3 nucleotide sequence: TGTGCCACCAAATGGACAGTATCCTACATTGAGCAGTTCTTC.

This clonotype was seen a handful of times. This chain uses TRBV30 with TRBJ2-1; a possible D gene is TRBD1 (6 bases). The ends were cut back, 1 base at V and 15 bases at J, with 13 bases in the middle. Germline loops: CDR1 GTSNPN, CDR2 SVGIG (reference sequence). The CDR3 runs 11 residues. The CDR3 DNA sequence: TGTGCCTGGAGTGGGTCTTGGGGGCGGTTCTTC. Its translation: CAWSGSWGRFF.

This clonotype was recorded a few times. The chain recombines TRBV4-1 with TRBJ2-1, with 9 bases matching TRBD2. The CDR3 covers 19 residues. The V and J ends lost 4 bases and 1 base, in that order; junction bases with no gene match: 14. Germline V gene sequence: CDR1 MGHRA, CDR2 YSYEKL. The CDR3 coding sequence is TGCGCCAGCAGCCGAATGACCTTAAAGCGGGAGGCGTCCTACAATGAGCAGTTCTTC. It is translated as CASSRMTLKREASYNEQFF.

The rearrangement links TRBV5-1 to TRBJ2-1; D possibly uses TRBD1 or TRBD2 (6 bases each). From germline, CDR1 is SGHRS and CDR2 YFSETQ. The CDR3 consists of 16 residues. With 3 bases removed from V and 7 bases from J, the gap between germline ends came to 20 bases. The CDR3 region is CASSSLGGLNRNEQFF. The DNA of the CDR3 is TGCGCCAGCAGCTCTCTTGGGGGGCTAAATCGGAATGAGCAGTTCTTC.

This clonotype appeared a few times. The chain uses TRBV5-1 and TRBJ2-6, with D perhaps given as TRBD1 or TRBD2 (6 bases each). Germline CDR1 reads SGHRS; CDR2 reads YFSETQ. This CDR3 is built from 16 residues. V shed 4 bases and J shed 3 bases, with 14 bases lying between them. CDR3: CASSPSGANGANVLTF. In DNA, the CDR3 is TGCGCCAGCAGCCCCTCGGGGGCGAATGGGGCCAACGTCCTGACTTTC. Full variable domain (missing parts from reference TRBV5-1 and TRBJ2-6): KAGVTQTPRYLIKTRGQQVTLSCSPISGHRSVSWYQQTPGQGLQFLFEYFSETQRNKGNFPGRFSGRQFSNSRSEMNVSTLELGDSALYLCASSPSGANGANVLTFGAGSRLTVL.

V gene TRBV24-1 combines with J gene TRBJ2-5, with D possibly TRBD1 on 6 matching bases. Germline V gene sequence: CDR1 KGHDR, CDR2 SFDVKD. The CDR3 length is 13 residues. Trimming shortened V by 5 bases and J by 3 bases, and 9 bases separated the two germline ends. The chain's CDR3 is CATSGAGEETQYF. DNA of the CDR3: TGTGCCACCAGTGGGGCAGGGGAAGAGACCCAGTACTTC.

In this sample, this clonotype turned up a few times. The V and J genes are TRBV6-5 and TRBJ2-1; the D gene could be TRBD1 or TRBD2 (5 bases each). CDR3 length: 14 residues. Germline CDR1 is MNHEY and CDR2 is SVGAGI. V lost 4 bases to trimming and J lost 4 bases, with 11 bases between them. The CDR3 DNA reads as TGTGCCAGCAGTTCAACGGGGACGTACAATGAGCAGTTCTTC. It encodes CASSSTGTYNEQFF.

The CDR3 sequence is CASSYEQVGGLETQYF. The CDR3 DNA sequence: TGTGCCAGCAGTTATGAACAGGTCGGGGGGTTGGAGACCCAGTACTTC. V usage is TRBV6-2 or TRBV6-3 and J usage is TRBJ2-5; 7 nucleotides agree with TRBD2. The V and J ends lost 3 bases and 5 bases, in that order; junction bases with no gene match: 12. The CDR3 is 16 residues long. The germline CDR1 and CDR2 sequences are MNHEY and SVGEGT.

This chain uses TRBV20-1 with TRBJ2-3, with 10 bases lining up with TRBD2. CDR1 DFQATT and CDR2 SNEGSKA come from the germline V gene (reference sequence). Germline trimming cut 5 bases from V and 3 bases from J; bases unmatched to any gene: 5. The CDR3 loop spans 14 amino acids. The CDR3 is CSARPGLATDTQYF. The CDR3 DNA sequence: TGCAGTGCTCGTCCGGGACTAGCGACAGATACGCAGTATTTT.